Listed below are T cell receptor beta chains from one sample, sequenced in a study of monozygotic twins with inflammatory bowel disease. TCRdb re-called the 5' RACE reads and catalogs CDR3 proteins one per entry, DNA excluded. The table for this sample gives about 330,000 distinct CDR3 sequences. The material sequenced was blood. The receptors stem from a human donor with ulcerative colitis or Crohn's disease, or a healthy co-twin of an affected twin (not recorded which). CDR3s include the opening cysteine and the closing phenylalanine or tryptophan.

j_gene	v_gene	CDR3aa
TRBJ2-3	TRBV5-1	CASSLGRGEDTQYF
TRBJ2-2	TRBV15	CATSRDGGRAGSNTGELFF
TRBJ1-5	TRBV11-2	CASSRSGGDNQPQHF
TRBJ2-3	TRBV5-4	CASSLPRTGGGDTQYF
TRBJ2-3	TRBV10-3	CAIRQIPGTDTQYF
TRBJ1-2	TRBV4-1	CASSQSLLGDIVTF
TRBJ2-1	TRBV24-1	CATSRTQNEQFF
TRBJ1-1	TRBV10-3	CAISESIRRGNTEAFF
TRBJ2-1	TRBV19	CASLRQGESNEQFF
TRBJ2-1	TRBV12-3/TRBV12-4	CASSPLTDANEQFF
TRBJ1-2	TRBV10-3	CAISGDRAGYTF
TRBJ2-1	TRBV7-6	CASSLEAGVILNEQFF
TRBJ1-2	TRBV6-6	CASTAGTYGYTF
TRBJ1-1	TRBV20-1	CSARETIKTEAFF
TRBJ2-3	TRBV4-3	CASSQVGHEVLGTDTQYF
TRBJ1-1	TRBV27	CASSLSFGAEAFF
TRBJ2-7	TRBV6-1	CASSASGTGGYEQYF
TRBJ2-5	TRBV3-1	CASSRGGSSGIVTQYF
TRBJ1-1	TRBV3-1	CASSQYDRGEAFF
TRBJ2-1	TRBV7-9	CASSLGGQGPGEQFF
TRBJ1-5	TRBV3-1	CASSQDTGRRPQHF